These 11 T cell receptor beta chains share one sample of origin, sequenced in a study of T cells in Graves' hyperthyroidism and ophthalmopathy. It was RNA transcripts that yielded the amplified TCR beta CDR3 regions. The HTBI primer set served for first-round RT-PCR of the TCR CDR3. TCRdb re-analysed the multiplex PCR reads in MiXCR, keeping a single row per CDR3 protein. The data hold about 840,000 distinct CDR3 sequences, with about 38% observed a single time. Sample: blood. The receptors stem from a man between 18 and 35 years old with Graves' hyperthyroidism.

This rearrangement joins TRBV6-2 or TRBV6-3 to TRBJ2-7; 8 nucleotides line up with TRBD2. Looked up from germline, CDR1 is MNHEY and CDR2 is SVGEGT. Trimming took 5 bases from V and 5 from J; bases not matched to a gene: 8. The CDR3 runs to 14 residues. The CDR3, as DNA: TGTGCCAGCAGTCCGGGACTAGTCCGCGACGAGCAGTACTTC. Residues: CASSPGLVRDEQYF.

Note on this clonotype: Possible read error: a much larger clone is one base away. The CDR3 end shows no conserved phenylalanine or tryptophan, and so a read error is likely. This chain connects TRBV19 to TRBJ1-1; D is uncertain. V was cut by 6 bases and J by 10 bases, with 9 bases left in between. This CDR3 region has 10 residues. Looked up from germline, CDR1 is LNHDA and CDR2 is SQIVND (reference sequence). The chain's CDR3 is CASRGEVAFI. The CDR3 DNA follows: TGTGCCAGTAGGGGAGAGGTAGCTTTCATT.

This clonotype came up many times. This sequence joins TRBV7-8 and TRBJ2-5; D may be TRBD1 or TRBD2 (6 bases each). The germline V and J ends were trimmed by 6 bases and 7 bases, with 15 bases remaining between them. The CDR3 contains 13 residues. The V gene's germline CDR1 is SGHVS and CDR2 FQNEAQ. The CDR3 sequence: CASRERTAGTQYF. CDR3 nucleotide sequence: TGTGCCAGCAGAGAGCGGACAGCGGGGACCCAGTACTTC.

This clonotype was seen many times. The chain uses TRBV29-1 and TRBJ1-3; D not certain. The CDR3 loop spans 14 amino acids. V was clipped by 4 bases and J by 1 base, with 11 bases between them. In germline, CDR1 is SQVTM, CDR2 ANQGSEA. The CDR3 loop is CSVALTVSGNTIYF. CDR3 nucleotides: TGCAGCGTTGCTCTAACGGTTTCTGGAAACACCATATATTTT.

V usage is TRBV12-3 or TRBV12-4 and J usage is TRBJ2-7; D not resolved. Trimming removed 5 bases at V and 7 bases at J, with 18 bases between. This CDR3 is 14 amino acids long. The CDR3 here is CASSPPGGFREQYF. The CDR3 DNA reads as TGTGCCAGCAGTCCCCCCGGTGGGTTTCGGGAGCAGTACTTC.

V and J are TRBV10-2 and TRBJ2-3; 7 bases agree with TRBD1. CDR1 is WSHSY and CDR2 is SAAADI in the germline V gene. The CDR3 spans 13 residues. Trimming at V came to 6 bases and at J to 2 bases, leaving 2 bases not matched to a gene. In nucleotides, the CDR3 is TGCGCCAGCAGAGGGACAGCCACAGATACGCAGTATTTT. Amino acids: CASRGTATDTQYF.

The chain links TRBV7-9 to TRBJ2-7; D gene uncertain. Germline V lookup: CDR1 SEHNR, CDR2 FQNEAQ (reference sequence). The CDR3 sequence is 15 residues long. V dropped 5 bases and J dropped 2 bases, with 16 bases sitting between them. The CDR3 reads CASSQDMGTPYEQYF. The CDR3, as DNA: TGTGCCAGCAGCCAAGATATGGGCACCCCCTACGAGCAGTACTTC.

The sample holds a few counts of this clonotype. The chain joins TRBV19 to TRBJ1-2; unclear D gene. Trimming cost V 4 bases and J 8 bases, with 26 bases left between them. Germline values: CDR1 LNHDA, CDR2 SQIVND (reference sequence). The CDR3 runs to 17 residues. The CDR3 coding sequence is TGTGCCAGTAGTAAGGGCGCAGCCAACCTTAGAACCGCGGGCTACACCTTC. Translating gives CASSKGAANLRTAGYTF.

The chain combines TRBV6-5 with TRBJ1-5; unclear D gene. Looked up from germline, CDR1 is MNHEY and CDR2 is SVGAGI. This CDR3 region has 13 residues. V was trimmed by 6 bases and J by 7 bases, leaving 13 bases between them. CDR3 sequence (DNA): TGTGCCAGCAGCTGGACTAGCGGGCAGCCCCAGCATTTT. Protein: CASSWTSGQPQHF.

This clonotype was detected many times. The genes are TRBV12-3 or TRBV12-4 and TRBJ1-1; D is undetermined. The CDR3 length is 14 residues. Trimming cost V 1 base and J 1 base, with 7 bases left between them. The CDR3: CASSLDVQNTEAFF. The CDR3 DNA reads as TGTGCCAGCAGTTTAGATGTCCAGAACACTGAAGCTTTCTTT.

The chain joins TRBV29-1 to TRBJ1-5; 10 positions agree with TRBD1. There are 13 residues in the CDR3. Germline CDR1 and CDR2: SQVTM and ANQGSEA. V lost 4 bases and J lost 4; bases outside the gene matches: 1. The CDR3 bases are TGCAGCGTTGGGACAGGGGGGAATCAGCCCCAGCATTTT. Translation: CSVGTGGNQPQHF.